Listed here are 20 T cell receptor beta chains from one sample, sequenced in a study of blood T cell repertoires in COVID-19. Sequenced by immunoSEQ multiplex PCR; TCRdb stores in-frame clones only, minus some. Of fewer than 350,000 clones listed, about 85% were seen once; the top ten hold 1.9%. Sequencing used PBMCs or T cells enriched from blood (not recorded which). These receptors came from a woman in her thirties who had been exposed to COVID-19.

This rearrangement joins TRBV5-1 to TRBJ2-5; D is possibly TRBD1 (7 bases). There are 15 residues in the CDR3. V shed 0 bases and J shed 2 bases, with 11 bases lying between them. CDR1 and CDR2 (germline): SGHRS, YFSETQ. Here the CDR3 DNA reads TGCGCCAGCAGCTTGGCGGCAGGGGGGCAAGAGACCCAGTACTTC. Its protein is CASSLAAGGQETQYF.

The V gene is TRBV6-5, the J gene TRBJ2-3, with D unclear. The CDR3 totals 15 residues. The V gene's germline CDR1 is MNHEY and CDR2 SVGAGI. Trimming left V 2 bases short and J 0 bases short, with 9 bases between. DNA for the CDR3: TGTGCCAGCAGTTACGATGTGGCTAGCACAGATACGCAGTATTTT. This sequence encodes CASSYDVASTDTQYF.

The V and J genes are TRBV4-3 and TRBJ1-4; unclear D gene. Looked up from germline, CDR1 is LGHNA and CDR2 is YSLEER. CDR3 length equals 12 residues. Trimming took 0 bases from V and 8 from J, leaving 4 bases between them. CDR3 residues: CASSQDEEKLFF. The CDR3 DNA reads as TGCGCCAGCAGCCAAGATGAGGAAAAACTGTTTTTT.

Of note for this clone: Other nucleotide sequences in the sample specify the same CDR3. The rearrangement uses TRBV28 and TRBJ1-5, with D unclear. Germline V gene lookup returns CDR1 MDHEN and CDR2 SYDVKM. The CDR3 is 14 amino acids. The V end lost 3 bases, the J end lost 0 bases, and 6 bases lay between the germline ends. Written as DNA, the CDR3 is TGTGCCAGCAGTTTGAGAGGTAGCAATCAGCCCCAGCATTTT. The encoded protein is CASSLRGSNQPQHF.

This sequence joins TRBV4-3 and TRBJ1-4; weak D call: TRBD1 (5 bases). The V end was cut by 0 bases, the J end by 8 bases, with 13 bases between. The CDR3 sequence is 15 residues long. In germline, CDR1 is LGHNA, CDR2 YSLEER. The CDR3 region is CASSQDGGNREKLFF. As DNA, the CDR3 is TGCGCCAGCAGCCAAGACGGGGGTAATCGGGAAAAACTGTTTTTT.

This clone was recorded only once. The V and J genes are TRBV18 and TRBJ1-2; D gene uncertain. The CDR3 sequence is 14 residues long. Trimming took 3 bases from V and 4 from J, leaving 12 bases between them. Per germline, CDR1 KGHSH and CDR2 LQKENI. CDR3 loop: CASSPSEVTYGYTF. The CDR3 DNA sequence: TGTGCCAGCTCACCGAGCGAGGTCACCTATGGCTACACCTTC.

Concerning this clone itself: A junction end diverges from the germline sequence, so it may reflect a read error. This chain connects TRBV13 to TRBJ2-7; D gene unclear. CDR3 length: 13 amino acids. CDR1 is PRHDT, CDR2 FYEKMQ, per germline (reference sequence). For the CDR3, the DNA is TGTGCCAGCAGCTTAGGTCTGCCCTACGGGCAGTACTTC. It specifies CASSLGLPYGQYF.

The rearrangement uses TRBV7-5 and TRBJ2-7; the table assigns TRBD2, which was not confirmed against the DNA. TRBV7-5 is a pseudogene. This CDR3 is 14 amino acids long. CDR3 sequence: CARSPSGAFYEQYF. The CDR3 DNA reads TGTGCCAGAAGCCCTAGCGGGGCATTCTACGAGCAGTACTTC.

The rearrangement uses TRBV5-4 and TRBJ2-7; D may be TRBD2 (5 bases). Between the trimmed V and J ends, which lost 3 bases and 2 bases, there was a span of 9 bases. CDR1 is SGHNT and CDR2 is YYREEE in the germline V gene (reference sequence). The CDR3 extends over 13 amino acids. CDR3 amino acids: CASSSPAAYEQYF. The CDR3 region has the DNA TGTGCCAGCAGCTCCCCAGCGGCCTACGAGCAGTACTTC.

The chain employs TRBV5-5 and TRBJ1-5; TRBD1 aligns across 9 bases. CDR3 length equals 15 residues. V lost 4 bases and J lost 7; bases outside the gene matches: 9. The germline CDR1 and CDR2 sequences are SGHKS and YYEKEE (reference sequence). The CDR3 nucleotides read TGTGCCAGCAGCCCCTGGACAGGGGAGGGCCAGCCCCAGCATTTT. Its translation: CASSPWTGEGQPQHF. Complete variable domain (other parts from reference TRBV5-5 and TRBJ1-5): DAGVTQSPTHLIKTRGQQVTLRCSPISGHKSVSWYQQVLGQGPQFIFQYYEKEERGRGNFPDRFSARQFPNYSSELNVNALLLGDSALYLCASSPWTGEGQPQHFGDGTRLSIL.

The rearrangement uses TRBV5-4 and TRBJ1-6; TRBD1 matches 7 bases. Germline trimming cut 2 bases from V and 3 bases from J; bases unmatched to any gene: 2. Germline CDR1 reads SGHNT; CDR2 reads YYREEE (reference sequence). CDR3 length: 15 amino acids. The DNA of the CDR3 is TGTGCCAGCAGCTTACAGGGGAGCTATAATTCACCCCTCCACTTT. Amino acid sequence: CASSLQGSYNSPLHF.

The V call is TRBV19, the J call TRBJ1-1, with 7 bases fitting TRBD1. Looked up from germline, CDR1 is LNHDA and CDR2 is SQIVND (reference sequence). The CDR3 runs to 14 residues. Trimming took 5 bases from V and 4 from J; bases not matched to a gene: 7. This CDR3 is CASSGDRESTEAFF. In DNA form, the CDR3 reads TGTGCCAGTAGTGGAGACAGGGAAAGCACTGAAGCTTTCTTT.

The chain has TRBV25-1 and TRBJ1-2, with 9 positions matching TRBD1. The CDR3 extends over 17 amino acids. CDR1 is MGHDK, CDR2 SYGVNS, per germline. V lost 0 bases to trimming and J lost 4 bases; unmatched junction nucleotides: 9. The DNA of the CDR3 is TGTGCCAGCAGTGAATATACAAAAACAGGGGGCTTCTATGGCTACACCTTC. This sequence encodes CASSEYTKTGGFYGYTF.

The chain is built from TRBV7-5 and TRBJ2-3; TRBD2, the D gene given by the table, was not confirmed from the DNA. TRBV7-5 is labeled a pseudogene. This CDR3 is 14 amino acids long. CDR3 sequence: CVRSLLCRGDTQYF. The CDR3 nucleotides are TGTGTCAGAAGCTTACTTTGCCGAGGGGATACGCAGTATTTT.

This rearrangement joins TRBV30 to TRBJ1-2; a weak D match, TRBD1 (5 bases). Per the germline V gene, CDR1 is GTSNPN and CDR2 is SVGIG (reference sequence). Trimming left V 0 bases short and J 5 bases short, with 10 bases between. The CDR3 consists of 13 residues. The CDR3 loop is CAWSVGGGYGYTF. The DNA of the CDR3 is TGTGCCTGGAGTGTAGGCGGGGGATATGGCTACACCTTC. The full variable domain, with the rest looked up from reference TRBV30 and TRBJ1-2, is SQTIHQWPATLVQPVGSPLSLECTVEGTSNPNLYWYRQAAGRGLQLLFYSVGIGQISSEVPQNLSASRPQDRQFILSSKKLLLSDSGFYLCAWSVGGGYGYTFGSGTRLTVV.

This clone was seen only once. The chain joins TRBV28 to TRBJ1-5; D is unresolved. V was trimmed by 3 bases and J by 5 bases, leaving 8 bases between them. The CDR3 is made up of 13 amino acids. CDR1 and CDR2 from the germline V gene are MDHEN and SYDVKM. The CDR3 sequence: CASSLSGHQPQHF. CDR3 sequence (DNA): TGTGCCAGCAGTTTGAGCGGGCATCAGCCCCAGCATTTT.

This chain uses TRBV19 with TRBJ1-1; 9 positions agree with TRBD1. The germline CDR1 and CDR2 sequences are LNHDA and SQIVND (reference sequence). V gave up 1 base and J gave up 11 bases; unmatched junction bases: 8. The CDR3 runs to 14 residues. For the CDR3, the DNA is TGTGCCAGTAGTATAGGTGGGACAGGGAGTGAGGCTTTCTTT. It yields the protein CASSIGGTGSEAFF.

This rearrangement joins TRBV6-5 to TRBJ1-1; perhaps TRBD1 as D (6 bases). V was trimmed by 4 bases and J by 7 bases, leaving 13 bases between them. This CDR3 spans 13 amino acids. In germline, CDR1 is MNHEY, CDR2 SVGAGI. For the CDR3, the DNA is TGTGCCAGCAGTTCCAAGATGGACAGTGAAGCTTTCTTT. Translation gives CASSSKMDSEAFF.

The J gene is TRBJ2-1, the V gene TRBV19; perhaps TRBD2 as D (5 bases). The CDR3 has 14 residues. The germline gives CDR1 LNHDA, CDR2 SQIVND (reference sequence). Trimming removed 7 bases from V and 6 bases from J, with 16 bases in between. In DNA, the CDR3 is TGTGCCAGTATGGAGGACTCTTTCTCCAATGAGCAGTTCTTC. Its translation is CASMEDSFSNEQFF.

The chain links TRBV5-5 to TRBJ1-5, with a possible D match to TRBD1 (5 bases). Trimming cost V 3 bases and J 0 bases, with 16 bases left between them. CDR3 length: 17 amino acids. CDR1 is SGHKS, CDR2 YYEKEE, per germline (reference sequence). The CDR3 sequence: CASSSYLSGISNQPQHF. DNA of the CDR3: TGTGCCAGCAGCTCGTATCTTTCAGGGATTAGCAATCAGCCCCAGCATTTT.